This TCR beta chain was retrieved from a study of PD-L1 blockade in urothelial cancer. The CDR3 is made up of 13 amino acids. Per the germline V gene, CDR1 is SQVTM and CDR2 is ANQGSEA. V was trimmed by 8 bases and J by 2 bases, leaving 13 bases between them. The repertoire was sequenced with immunoSEQ multiplex PCR; TCRdb's copy has only in-frame clones and lacks some. The repertoire holds about 56,000 clones, with less than 90% as singletons. Time point defined: pretreatment peripheral blood. The material sequenced was PBMCs, taken around atezolizumab (anti-PD-L1) treatment. The source is a man between 65 and 85 years old with urothelial cancer. The V gene is TRBV29-1, the J gene TRBJ2-1; D perhaps matches TRBD2 (5 bases). The DNA for the CDR3 is TGCAGCACATTAGCCGGGACCTACAATGAGCAGTTCTTC. Protein sequence: CSTLAGTYNEQFF.